The present T cell receptor beta chain was sequenced within a study of OX40 agonist ivuxolimab in advanced cancers. Study at large: Age averaged around 59 years (range about 23 to 80), and roughly 80% were male. There were three patients with partial responses, one having hepatocellular carcinoma and two cutaneous melanoma. Study results and caveats: Some patients who did not respond also had low normalized T-cell clonal expansion.

J gave up 3 bases and V 4 bases, and 4 bases lay outside the gene matches. The CDR3 runs to 14 residues. CDR1 is MNHEY, CDR2 SMNVEV, per germline (reference sequence). In its sample, this clone was seen a few times. Its antigen is unknown. Generated by immunoSEQ multiplex PCR, the TCRdb table keeps only in-frame clones and is missing some. The sample shows 53,000 or so clones, roughly 86% of them seen only once. It was autoimmune disease history or systemic immunosuppression that excluded patients. This chain connects TRBV27 to TRBJ2-7; TRBD2 agrees at 9 bases. The sample in question was CD4+ or CD8+ T cells sorted from blood, obtained in a trial of the OX40 agonist ivuxolimab. This clonotype was sampled from an adult with an advanced solid tumor such as melanoma, head and neck, liver or kidney cancer. The chain's CDR3 is CASSSGTSLYEQYF. The CDR3 nucleotides read TGTGCCAGCAGTTCCGGGACTAGCCTCTACGAGCAGTACTTC.